The TCR beta chain described here comes from a study of blood T cell repertoires in COVID-19. Which cohort a participant joined came from the clinical history participants gave. A case of COVID-19 had been met by exposed participants within 2 weeks before study entry. This table comes from immunoSEQ multiplex PCR, and its TCRdb copy is limited to in-frame clones, with some not included. The sample yields around 400,000 clones, 80% to 95% seen once. The CDR3 runs to 19 residues. The V gene end was trimmed by 1 base and the J gene end by 0 bases; junction bases not matched to a gene: 10. Germline lookup yields CDR1 LNHDA and CDR2 SQIVND (reference sequence).

Sequenced input: PBMCs or T cells enriched from blood (not recorded which). This TCR came from a woman aged 40 to 50 who had been exposed to COVID-19. The chain is built from TRBV19 and TRBJ2-3; 10 bases line up with TRBD2. The CDR3 nucleotides read TGTGCCAGTAGTATAGGATGGGCTAGCGGGGGTACTAGCACAGATACGCAGTATTTT. Amino acids: CASSIGWASGGTSTDTQYF.